The 14 T cell receptor beta chains presented below share a single source sample, sequenced in a study of T cells after posttransplantation cyclophosphamide. The repertoire was sequenced with immunoSEQ multiplex PCR; TCRdb's copy has only in-frame clones and lacks some. The data hold approximately 52,000 clones, with more than 70% observed a single time. The sequenced sample consisted of PBMCs. All receptors come from a man aged 25-45 years with a blood cancer, CMV-positive, and with a related stem cell donor.

A single count supports this clone. The V call is TRBV7-2, the J call TRBJ1-2; no firm D call. In germline, CDR1 is SGHTA, CDR2 FQGNSA. V was trimmed by 1 base and J by 2 bases, leaving 8 bases between them. The CDR3 covers 14 residues. The DNA of the CDR3 is TGTGCCAGCAGCTTAGAAAGCAGGAACTATGGCTACACCTTC. It codes for CASSLESRNYGYTF.

The chain joins TRBV11-1 to TRBJ2-5, with D possibly being TRBD1 (5 bases). V was shortened by 5 bases and J by 0 bases, with 16 bases between the two germline ends. This CDR3 comprises 16 residues. Germline V lookup: CDR1 SGHAT, CDR2 FQDESV (reference sequence). The CDR3 loop reads CASSRRTSTNQETQYF. The CDR3 bases are TGTGCCAGCAGCAGGCGGACATCCACTAACCAAGAGACCCAGTACTTC.

The rearrangement joins TRBV4-1 to TRBJ1-1, with a possible D match to TRBD1 (6 bases). The V end was cut by 3 bases, the J end by 11 bases, with 16 bases between. The V gene's germline CDR1 is MGHRA and CDR2 YSYEKL. The CDR3 runs to 13 residues. The DNA for the CDR3 is TGCGCCAGCAGCCACGCAGGGGTAAGGGAGGCTTTCTTT. Its translation: CASSHAGVREAFF.

This clone has just one count. This chain joins TRBV2 and TRBJ2-7, with no clear D. Germline loops: CDR1 SNHLY, CDR2 FYNNEI. This CDR3 has 13 residues. Trimming removed 8 bases from V and 0 bases from J, with 11 bases in between. The CDR3 spells CASVGLYSYEQYF. CDR3 DNA sequence: TGTGCCAGCGTGGGCCTATACTCCTACGAGCAGTACTTC.

This clone has a single count. The genes are TRBV19 and TRBJ1-1, with D perhaps TRBD1 (5 bases). The CDR3 contains 15 residues. Trimming took 2 bases from V and 0 from J, leaving 10 bases between them. CDR1 is LNHDA, CDR2 SQIVND, per germline (reference sequence). CDR3 bases: TGTGCCAGTAGTATATCTGGGGCGTTGAACACTGAAGCTTTCTTT. Protein sequence: CASSISGALNTEAFF.

The CDR3 here is CASSPFMDNQETQYF. CDR3 nucleotides: TGTGCCAGCAGCCCCTTTATGGACAATCAAGAGACCCAGTACTTC. This chain links TRBV11-3 with TRBJ2-5; a possible D gene is TRBD1 (5 bases). Trimming removed 5 bases at V and 2 bases at J, with 15 bases between. CDR3 length: 15 amino acids. Germline CDR1 reads SGHNT; CDR2 reads YENEEA.

V gene TRBV2 combines with J gene TRBJ2-1, with TRBD2 as a possible D gene (6 bases). V dropped 9 bases and J dropped 9 bases, with 18 bases sitting between them. The V gene's germline CDR1 is SNHLY and CDR2 FYNNEI. The CDR3 is 13 residues long. The CDR3 loop is CASFSTGEREQFF. The DNA of the CDR3 is TGTGCCAGTTTTAGTACGGGAGAACGTGAGCAGTTCTTC.

This chain uses TRBV10-3 with TRBJ2-3; weak D call: TRBD1 (5 bases). Trimming took 0 bases from V and 3 from J, leaving 10 bases between them. The CDR3 sequence is 15 residues long. Germline V gene data show CDR1 as ENHRY and CDR2 as SYGVKD. The DNA of the CDR3 is TGTGCCATCAGTGAGTCTGACAGAGAGACAGATACGCAGTATTTT. It encodes CAISESDRETDTQYF.

The V call is TRBV7-2, the J call TRBJ1-6; D unclear. The germline gives CDR1 SGHTA, CDR2 FQGNSA. The V gene lost 7 bases and the J gene lost 9 bases, with 10 bases spanning the gap. The CDR3 consists of 12 residues. CDR3 amino acids: CASTKLTSPLHF. DNA for the CDR3: TGTGCCAGCACCAAACTTACTTCACCCCTCCACTTT.

The chain couples TRBV5-1 to TRBJ1-2; possible D gene TRBD1, 5 bases. Per germline, CDR1 SGHRS and CDR2 YFSETQ. With 0 bases removed from V and 8 bases from J, the gap between germline ends came to 17 bases. The CDR3 covers 15 residues. The CDR3 sequence: CASSLAWGSQGGYTF. The CDR3 DNA sequence: TGCGCCAGCAGCTTGGCCTGGGGATCCCAGGGAGGCTACACCTTC.

This chain connects TRBV15 to TRBJ2-7, with 11 bases identical to TRBD1. J lost 4 bases, V lost 8 bases, and 7 bases had no gene match. Germline CDR1 and CDR2: LNHNV and YYDKDF (reference sequence). The CDR3 runs to 14 residues. The CDR3 loop reads CATQRDRGGYEQYF. The CDR3 nucleotides read TGTGCCACCCAGAGGGACAGGGGGGGGTACGAGCAGTACTTC.

The genes are TRBV7-2 and TRBJ1-2; 7 nucleotides agree with TRBD1. The CDR3 has 13 amino acids. The ends lost 7 bases at V and 1 base at J; junction bases unmatched: 3. Germline CDR1 is SGHTA and CDR2 is FQGNSA. The CDR3 bases are TGTGCCAGCACGGACAGGATTAACTATGGCTACACCTTC. Its translation: CASTDRINYGYTF. Filled out from reference TRBV7-2 and TRBJ1-2, the complete variable domain reads GAGVSQSPSNKVTEKGKDVELRCDPISGHTALYWYRQSLGQGLEFLIYFQGNSAPDKSGLPSDRFSAERTGGSVSTLTIQRTQQEDSAVYLCASTDRINYGYTFGSGTRLTVV.

On this clone itself: At one boundary the junction diverges from the germline segment, which might be a read error. This chain joins TRBV7-9 and TRBJ2-7; weak D call: TRBD1 (6 bases). Germline V CDR1 and CDR2: SEHNR, FQNEAQ (reference sequence). The CDR3 has 13 residues. The CDR3 DNA reads TGTGCCAGCAGCTTAGGGGGGACAAATATCGGTGGCTTC. Its translation: CASSLGGTNIGGF.

This clone is a singleton in its sample. The V call is TRBV7-2, the J call TRBJ1-2; D unresolved. V was trimmed by 5 bases and J by 7 bases, leaving 20 bases between them. Germline V gives CDR1 SGHTA, CDR2 FQGNSA. The CDR3 sequence is 15 residues long. The CDR3 loop reads CASSHPGRGFVGYTF. For the CDR3, the DNA is TGTGCCAGCAGCCACCCCGGTCGTGGTTTCGTTGGCTACACCTTC.